These 16 T cell receptor beta chains originate from one sample sequenced in a study of shared clonotypes between healthy human individuals. TCRdb keeps only in-frame clones here, not all; method: immunoSEQ multiplex PCR. Here the sample spans about 2.4 million clones, over 85% being singletons. Material: naive CD4+ T cells from PBMCs. Specified subset: CD45RA+ positively selected. Every receptor here comes from a man younger than 35 in good health. Some clones in this sample may be carry-over from other donors' samples.

The chain has TRBV6-1 and TRBJ1-2, with D possibly matching TRBD1 (5 bases). Trimming removed 11 bases at V and 8 bases at J, with 21 bases between. The CDR3 loop spans 13 amino acids. CDR1 is MNHNS, CDR2 SASEGT, per germline. In DNA, the CDR3 is TGTGCCGGGCGGCAGGGACCTTTAGGAGGCTACACCTTC. Amino acid sequence: CAGRQGPLGGYTF.

CDR3 sequence (DNA): TGTGCCAGCAGCTTAATGGGTGCGGGACTCACAGATACGCAGTATTTT. Encoded protein: CASSLMGAGLTDTQYF. This chain connects TRBV7-3 to TRBJ2-3; D is perhaps TRBD2 (6 bases). Germline loops: CDR1 SGHTA, CDR2 FQGTGA. The CDR3 extends over 16 amino acids. V gave up 1 base and J gave up 2 bases, with 13 bases separating them.

The genes are TRBV28 and TRBJ1-3; D is undetermined. Looked up from germline, CDR1 is MDHEN and CDR2 is SYDVKM. V dropped 6 bases and J dropped 0 bases, with 15 bases sitting between them. CDR3 length: 16 residues. CDR3 amino acids: CASRSLTPSSGNTIYF. In DNA, the CDR3 is TGTGCCAGCAGATCCTTGACCCCTAGCTCTGGAAACACCATATATTTT.

This clone showed up just once. V is TRBV4-1 and J is TRBJ2-7; 11 bases align to TRBD2. The germline V gene has CDR1 MGHRA and CDR2 YSYEKL. This CDR3 has 17 residues. The junction had 8 bases not matched to a gene; V was cut back by 1 base and J by 3 bases. This chain's CDR3 is CASSQGLAGRNSYEQYF. DNA for the CDR3: TGCGCCAGCAGCCAAGGACTAGCGGGACGCAATAGCTACGAGCAGTACTTC.

The rearrangement joins TRBV4-3 to TRBJ1-5; TRBD1 matches 7 bases. The germline V gene encodes CDR1 LGHNA and CDR2 YSLEER. This CDR3 spans 15 amino acids. V lost 0 bases and J lost 2; bases outside the gene matches: 1. The CDR3 DNA sequence: TGCGCCAGCAGCCAAGAGACAGGGCGCAATCAGCCCCAGCATTTT. Protein product: CASSQETGRNQPQHF.

The chain carries TRBV29-1 and TRBJ2-5; TRBD2 matches 10 bases. Trimming removed 5 bases from V and 5 bases from J; junction bases left unmatched: 14. The V gene's germline CDR1 is SQVTM and CDR2 ANQGSEA. The CDR3 spans 16 residues. CDR3 coding DNA: TGCAGCGTTACCGCCGGGACTAGCGACGTGGGGGAGACCCAGTACTTC. Protein sequence: CSVTAGTSDVGETQYF.

The chain has TRBV2 and TRBJ2-5, with D uncertain. Germline V gene sequence: CDR1 SNHLY, CDR2 FYNNEI. Trimming stripped 3 bases from V and 5 bases from J, with 10 bases between. This CDR3 is 13 amino acids long. CDR3 nucleotide sequence: TGTGCCAGCAGTGAGGTCCCCCCGGAGACCCAGTACTTC. Translation: CASSEVPPETQYF.

This chain connects TRBV5-4 to TRBJ1-2; possible D gene TRBD1, 5 bases. The CDR3 length is 15 residues. Germline loops: CDR1 SGHNT, CDR2 YYREEE (reference sequence). The V gene lost 3 bases and the J gene lost 8 bases, with 20 bases spanning the gap. CDR3 loop: CASSSAAGTGIGYTF. CDR3 sequence (DNA): TGTGCCAGCAGCTCCGCGGCCGGGACGGGTATCGGCTACACCTTC.

Details on this clone: Distinct nucleotide sequences in the sample also encode this CDR3. The chain couples TRBV6-5 to TRBJ2-7; TRBD2 aligns across 7 bases. Looked up from germline, CDR1 is MNHEY and CDR2 is SVGAGI. The junction had 4 bases not matched to a gene; V was cut back by 6 bases and J by 2 bases. CDR3 length: 13 amino acids. CDR3 residues: CASRREGAYEQYF. DNA for the CDR3: TGTGCCAGCAGGAGGGAGGGAGCCTACGAGCAGTACTTC.

This clone was seen only once. The V call is TRBV5-5, the J call TRBJ2-5, with 8 positions matching TRBD1. With 4 bases clipped from V and 4 bases from J, the junction kept 18 bases outside the gene matches. The CDR3 loop spans 18 amino acids. The germline V gene has CDR1 SGHKS and CDR2 YYEKEE (reference sequence). The CDR3 coding sequence is TGTGCCAGCAGCCACTCTCCCCGAAACAGGGGGTTAGGAGAGACCCAGTACTTC. This encodes CASSHSPRNRGLGETQYF.

The chain uses TRBV28 and TRBJ1-5, with D maybe TRBD1 (6 bases). The length of the CDR3 is 16 residues. Germline loops: CDR1 MDHEN, CDR2 SYDVKM. Trimming removed 7 bases from V and 1 base from J, with 17 bases in between. The CDR3 DNA reads as TGTGCCAGCAACAAAGGCTGGGGGCAGAGCAATCAGCCCCAGCATTTT. It yields the protein CASNKGWGQSNQPQHF.

This chain joins TRBV28 and TRBJ1-1; the D is unclear. The length of the CDR3 is 12 residues. V gave up 6 bases and J gave up 4 bases, with 9 bases separating them. Germline V CDR1 and CDR2: MDHEN, SYDVKM. The CDR3 DNA sequence: TGTGCCAGCAGCCCCCGGCCCACTGAAGCTTTCTTT. Translating it yields CASSPRPTEAFF.

This chain uses TRBV18 with TRBJ1-2; 7 bases map to TRBD1. This CDR3 has 16 residues. The trim removed 2 bases at V and 4 bases at J, leaving 10 bases unmatched. Germline V CDR1 and CDR2: KGHSH, LQKENI. The CDR3 spells CASSPDDRVIAYGYTF. The DNA for the CDR3 is TGTGCCAGCTCACCAGATGACAGGGTCATTGCCTATGGCTACACCTTC.

The V and J genes are TRBV7-2 and TRBJ1-2; possibly TRBD1 for D (5 bases). In germline, CDR1 is SGHTA, CDR2 FQGNSA. This CDR3 spans 14 amino acids. The V end was cut by 2 bases, the J end by 4 bases, with 11 bases between. CDR3 amino acids: CASSLYRQTYGYTF. CDR3 sequence (DNA): TGTGCCAGCAGCTTATACAGACAGACCTATGGCTACACCTTC.

V gene TRBV7-2 combines with J gene TRBJ2-4, with TRBD1 matching over 7 bases. This CDR3 is built from 15 residues. The junction had 5 bases not matched to a gene; V was cut back by 1 base and J by 5 bases. In germline, CDR1 is SGHTA, CDR2 FQGNSA. The DNA of the CDR3 is TGTGCCAGCAGCTTAGTAAGCACAGGGGAAAACATTCAGTACTTC. It encodes CASSLVSTGENIQYF.

This clone was counted a single time. The J gene is TRBJ1-2, the V gene TRBV6-5, with D unclear. The V gene's germline CDR1 is MNHEY and CDR2 SVGAGI. The CDR3 is 14 amino acids. The germline V and J ends were trimmed by 7 bases and 2 bases, with 14 bases remaining between them. The CDR3 region is CASNRGDGNYGYTF. Written as DNA, the CDR3 is TGTGCCAGCAACCGAGGTGACGGCAACTATGGCTACACCTTC.